Shown below are 21 T cell receptor beta chains from a single sample sequenced in a study of post-analysis software for immune sequencing data. Whole-study findings and limits: Higher frequency in patients than in controls was seen for about five TRBV segments, with TRBV5-6, TRBV5-1 and TRBV20-1 among them.

For these TCRs, the target antigens are not known. Unique molecular identifiers were built into the TCR beta cDNA libraries. TCRdb redid the calling of the PCR reads with MiXCR, one entry per CDR3 protein. The table lists 750,000 to 950,000 distinct CDR3 sequences, under 70% of them singletons. Sequencing was performed on blood. The receptors were sampled from a girl between 10 and 17 years old with multiple sclerosis.

The CDR3 reads CAIGEASYEQYF. CDR3 sequence (DNA): TGTGCCATCGGGGAGGCCTCCTACGAGCAGTACTTC. This chain joins TRBV10-3 and TRBJ2-7; D might be TRBD2 (6 bases). Germline values: CDR1 ENHRY, CDR2 SYGVKD. The CDR3 runs 12 residues. Trimming took off 8 bases at V and 0 bases at J, with 8 bases between the two ends.

This clonotype appeared a few times. This sequence joins TRBV4-1 and TRBJ2-1, with TRBD2 matching 11 bases. CDR3 length: 21 residues. J gave up 0 bases and V 0 bases, and 13 bases lay outside the gene matches. CDR1 and CDR2 (germline): MGHRA, YSYEKL. The CDR3 here is CASSQDLQGLAEFNSYNEQFF. Written as DNA, the CDR3 is TGCGCCAGCAGCCAAGATCTGCAGGGACTAGCGGAATTTAACTCCTACAATGAGCAGTTCTTC.

The rearrangement uses TRBV27 and TRBJ2-5; tentative D call: TRBD2 (5 bases). The end of the DNA fits TRBJ2-7 better, so the J call may be wrong. CDR3 length: 14 residues. Looked up from germline, CDR1 is MNHEY and CDR2 is SMNVEV (reference sequence). This CDR3 is CASQKRTASYEQYF. The CDR3 coding sequence is TGTGCCAGTCAGAAGAGGACTGCATCGTACGAGCAGTACTTC.

The chain employs TRBV7-9 and TRBJ2-1; TRBD2 agrees at 11 bases. The CDR3 has 17 residues. Germline lookup yields CDR1 SEHNR and CDR2 FQNEAQ (reference sequence). Trimming took 4 bases from V and 2 from J; bases not matched to a gene: 7. CDR3 in amino acids: CASSSFLTSGAYNEQFF. CDR3 in DNA: TGTGCCAGCAGCTCCTTTCTGACTAGCGGGGCCTACAATGAGCAGTTCTTC.

Worth noting for this clonotype: Relative to the germline gene, one junction end is altered; a read error may explain this. The rearrangement joins TRBV7-9 to TRBJ2-1; possibly TRBD1 for D (6 bases). The CDR3 is 15 residues long. Germline V gene data show CDR1 as SEHNR and CDR2 as FQNEAQ (reference sequence). CDR3 in amino acids: CASSLVGQSYNEQFF. The CDR3 nucleotides read TGTGCCAGCAGCTTAGTTGGACAGAGCTACAACGAGCAGTTCTTC.

This clonotype was detected only once. The rearrangement uses TRBV13 and TRBJ1-4; no clear D. Trimming removed 5 bases from V and 4 bases from J, with 17 bases in between. The CDR3 has 16 amino acids. Germline V gene data show CDR1 as PRHDT and CDR2 as FYEKMQ (reference sequence). CDR3 region: CASSANPRGLNEKLFF. CDR3 DNA: TGTGCCAGCAGCGCCAACCCGCGAGGACTTAATGAAAAACTGTTTTTT. Variable domain in full (rest from reference TRBV13 and TRBJ1-4): AAGVIQSPRHLIKEKRETATLKCYPIPRHDTVYWYQQGPGQDPQFLISFYEKMQSDKGSIPDRFSAQQFSDYHSELNMSSLELGDSALYFCASSANPRGLNEKLFFGSGTQLSVL.

This chain links TRBV4-2 with TRBJ2-4; D is uncertain. From germline, CDR1 is LGHNA and CDR2 YNFKEQ. Trimming removed 0 bases from V and 13 bases from J, with 19 bases in between. The CDR3 has 15 amino acids. The CDR3 coding sequence is TGTGCCAGCAGCCAAGACCGGGCTTTACCCAATGAGCAGTACTTC. Its translation is CASSQDRALPNEQYF.

The chain links TRBV5-1 to TRBJ2-2; D is undetermined. Per the germline V gene, CDR1 is SGHRS and CDR2 is YFSETQ. V was clipped by 6 bases and J by 0 bases, with 9 bases between them. The CDR3 contains 14 residues. The CDR3 region is CASTQTTNTGELFF. The CDR3 bases are TGCGCCAGCACCCAGACAACGAACACCGGGGAGCTGTTTTTT.

This clonotype was counted a few times. The chain employs TRBV25-1 and TRBJ2-7, with D possibly being TRBD1 (5 bases). V was trimmed by 3 bases and J by 1 base, leaving 13 bases between them. Germline CDR1 MGHDK, CDR2 SYGVNS. This CDR3 is 15 amino acids long. In DNA, the CDR3 is TGTGCCAGCAGTGATAAGGGGTGGTATTCCTACGAGCAGTACTTC. This gives the protein CASSDKGWYSYEQYF.

The chain recombines TRBV3-1 with TRBJ2-1, with 10 bases that match TRBD2. Germline V lookup: CDR1 LGHDT, CDR2 YNNKEL (reference sequence). V lost 5 bases, J lost 9 bases, and 16 bases stayed unmatched. This CDR3 has 17 amino acids. CDR3 sequence: CASSARVPLAGEVEQFF. In DNA, the CDR3 is TGTGCCAGCAGCGCTCGAGTCCCGCTAGCGGGAGAGGTTGAGCAGTTCTTC.

V gene TRBV2 combines with J gene TRBJ2-1, with 8 bases identical to TRBD2. The CDR3 sequence is 14 residues long. After removal of 10 bases from V and 0 bases from J, the junction contained 5 bases not matched to a gene. Per germline, CDR1 SNHLY and CDR2 FYNNEI. Here the CDR3 DNA reads TGTGCCACCCGCGGGGGGAGCTCCTACAATGAGCAGTTCTTC. Translating it yields CATRGGSSYNEQFF.

This clonotype has only one observation. The CDR3 reads CASSFSGRAGNEQFF. Here the CDR3 DNA reads TGTGCCAGCAGCTTTAGCGGGAGGGCCGGTAATGAGCAGTTCTTC. This chain uses TRBV7-9 with TRBJ2-1; TRBD2 matches 11 bases. The V and J ends lost 3 bases and 7 bases, in that order; junction bases with no gene match: 5. The length of the CDR3 is 15 residues. Germline CDR1 is SEHNR and CDR2 is FQNEAQ (reference sequence).

The chain joins TRBV20-1 to TRBJ2-7; D is possibly TRBD1 (6 bases). Germline CDR1 DFQATT, CDR2 SNEGSKA (reference sequence). The CDR3 length is 13 residues. The ends were cut back, 1 base at V and 3 bases at J, with 10 bases in the middle. In nucleotides, the CDR3 is TGCAGTGCTAGAGGGACAGCGTTCTACGAGCAGTACTTC. Translation: CSARGTAFYEQYF.

This clonotype came up once. The chain couples TRBV6-6 to TRBJ2-7; D is unresolved. Per the germline V gene, CDR1 is MNHNY and CDR2 is SVGAGI (reference sequence). The CDR3 is 14 amino acids. With 0 bases removed from V and 4 bases from J, the gap between germline ends came to 10 bases. CDR3 nucleotide sequence: TGTGCCAGCAGTTACTCCGTCAGAGAGTACGAGCAGTACTTC. Translation gives CASSYSVREYEQYF.

The chain uses TRBV5-1 and TRBJ2-3, with 8 bases identical to TRBD1. CDR1 and CDR2 from the germline V gene are SGHRS and YFSETQ. V gave up 4 bases and J gave up 1 base; unmatched junction bases: 8. The CDR3 runs 16 residues. CDR3 region: CASSLPTTGGTDTQYF. CDR3 DNA: TGCGCCAGCAGCCTCCCAACGACAGGGGGCACAGATACGCAGTATTTT. Using reference TRBV5-1 and TRBJ2-3 for the parts outside the CDR3, the full variable domain is KAGVTQTPRYLIKTRGQQVTLSCSPISGHRSVSWYQQTPGQGLQFLFEYFSETQRNKGNFPGRFSGRQFSNSRSEMNVSTLELGDSALYLCASSLPTTGGTDTQYFGPGTRLTVL.

The chain couples TRBV27 to TRBJ1-6; D not resolved. V was trimmed by 2 bases and J by 7 bases, leaving 15 bases between them. The germline gives CDR1 MNHEY, CDR2 SMNVEV (reference sequence). The CDR3 has 16 residues. CDR3 region: CASSLQRVFGNSPLHF. CDR3 nucleotide sequence: TGTGCCAGCAGTTTACAAAGGGTCTTTGGGAATTCACCCCTCCACTTT.

Concerning this clonotype: A read error may produce the germline difference seen at one junction end. J is TRBJ2-1 and V is TRBV20-1, with D hard to call. This CDR3 has 13 residues. The germline V gene has CDR1 DFQATT and CDR2 SNEGSKA (reference sequence). The CDR3 DNA follows: TGCAGCGCTAACCGGTCCCCATACAATGAGCAGTTCTTC. Protein: CSANRSPYNEQFF.

This clonotype has more than one count but fewer than ten. The gene calls are TRBV29-1 and TRBJ1-1; 9 positions agree with TRBD1. Unmatched junction bases numbered 6, after V lost 1 base and J lost 6 bases. Germline CDR1 and CDR2: SQVTM and ANQGSEA. This CDR3 region has 14 residues. For the CDR3, the DNA is TGCAGCGTTGAAGGTAGGACAGGGGTCGCTGAAGCTTTCTTT. It specifies CSVEGRTGVAEAFF.

The V and J genes are TRBV6-1 and TRBJ2-5; 7 bases align to TRBD1. The CDR3 loop spans 15 amino acids. CDR1 and CDR2 (germline): MNHNS, SASEGT. The V and J ends lost 3 bases and 1 base, in that order; junction bases with no gene match: 5. Written as DNA, the CDR3 is TGTGCCAGCAGTGAGGCGACAGGGACCCAAGAGACCCAGTACTTC. Translation: CASSEATGTQETQYF.

This chain links TRBV29-1 with TRBJ2-7; the match to TRBD1 covers 8 bases. There are 13 residues in the CDR3. Germline V CDR1 and CDR2: SQVTM, ANQGSEA. Trimming took 7 bases from V and 5 from J; bases not matched to a gene: 10. The CDR3 nucleotides are TGCAGCGCACTAGGACAGGGACCACACGAGCAGTACTTC. Translating it yields CSALGQGPHEQYF.

This chain joins TRBV29-1 and TRBJ2-1; 8 bases are a match to TRBD1. CDR3 length: 16 residues. Germline V gene sequence: CDR1 SQVTM, CDR2 ANQGSEA. V lost 0 bases and J lost 6; bases outside the gene matches: 10. The CDR3 region is CSVEDLPGQGSNEQFF. CDR3 nucleotide sequence: TGCAGCGTTGAAGATCTCCCAGGACAGGGATCCAATGAGCAGTTCTTC.